This record concerns one T cell receptor (beta chain) sequence. The sample is drawn from a study of blood T cell repertoires in COVID-19. Study summary: Sources were T cells, B-cell-depleted T cells, or PBMCs; the material itself was cDNA or gDNA.

Method: immunoSEQ multiplex PCR; TCRdb's copy keeps in-frame clones and lacks some. This table holds under 350,000 clones, roughly 89% found once. The CDR3 covers 15 residues. V lost 1 base and J lost 4; bases outside the gene matches: 6. Germline V CDR1 and CDR2: GTSNPN, SVGIG (reference sequence). This sequence was found in a man aged 40-49 years with acute or convalescent COVID-19. Sequences were obtained from peripheral blood. The chain links TRBV30 to TRBJ2-2, with TRBD2 identical over 7 bases. Here the CDR3 DNA reads TGTGCCTGGAGTGCCGGTAGCGGGTTCACCGGGGAGCTGTTTTTT. Translating it yields CAWSAGSGFTGELFF.